The clone carrying this TCR beta chain was seen a single time. Antigen unknown. Each donor was nominally healthy when sampled (though unrecorded immune exposures were likely). The CDR3 length is 15 residues. V lost 5 bases, J lost 1 base, and 14 bases lay in between. The germline gives CDR1 SGHVS, CDR2 FQNEAQ. The data are from a study of cytomegalovirus exposure and HLA in healthy donors. Study information: Out of 150 million to 200 million T cells, an earlier analysis found about 100 million unique TCR beta sequences in total. Unique TCRs from HLA-typed donors, 65 million to 85 million of them, were held in an early data release. Findings of the study overall: Association with HLA alleles at 0.05 false discovery rate was found for roughly 17,000 TCR beta sequences in a later analysis.

The PCR employed 60 Vbeta primers together with 13 Jbeta primers. Clones were read by immunoSEQ multiplex PCR, and TCRdb kept only the in-frame ones, dropping some. Here the sample spans 100,000 to 150,000 clones, about 81% being singletons. The chain is built from TRBV7-8 and TRBJ1-1; D perhaps matches TRBD1 (6 bases). The source of this sequence is a woman aged 30 to 39 in good health and CMV-seronegative. Source material: PBMCs. Written as DNA, the CDR3 is TGTGCCAGCAGCACCTGGACAGCCTCGAACACTGAAGCTTTCTTT. It is translated as CASSTWTASNTEAFF.